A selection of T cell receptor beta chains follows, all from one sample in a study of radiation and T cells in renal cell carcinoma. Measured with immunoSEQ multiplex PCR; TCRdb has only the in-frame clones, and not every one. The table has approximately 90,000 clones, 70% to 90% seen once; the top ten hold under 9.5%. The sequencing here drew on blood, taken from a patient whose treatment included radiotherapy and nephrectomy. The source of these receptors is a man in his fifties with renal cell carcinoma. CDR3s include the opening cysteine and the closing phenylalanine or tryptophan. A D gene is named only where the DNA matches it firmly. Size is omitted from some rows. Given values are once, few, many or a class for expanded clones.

CDR3aa: CASSPRTVNYGYTF
CDR3nt: TGTGCCAGCAGCCCTCGGACGGTTAACTATGGCTACACCTTC
abundance: -
v_gene: TRBV11-1
d_gene: -
j_gene: TRBJ1-2

CDR3aa: CASRQGYGGELFF
CDR3nt: TGTGCCAGCCGACAGGGATACGGCGGGGAGCTGTTTTTT
abundance: -
v_gene: TRBV7-3
d_gene: TRBD1
j_gene: TRBJ2-2

CDR3aa: CASRPPGGPFYEQYF
CDR3nt: TGTGCCAGCCGACCCCCGGGAGGGCCCTTCTACGAGCAGTACTTC
abundance: -
v_gene: TRBV28
d_gene: TRBD2
j_gene: TRBJ2-7

CDR3aa: CATSREDQPQHF
CDR3nt: TGTGCCACCAGCAGAGAGGATCAGCCCCAGCATTTT
abundance: -
v_gene: TRBV15
d_gene: -
j_gene: TRBJ1-5

CDR3aa: CASSLLTEGYEQYF
CDR3nt: TGTGCCAGCAGCTTATTAACGGAGGGCTACGAGCAGTACTTC
abundance: -
v_gene: TRBV5-5
d_gene: -
j_gene: TRBJ2-7

CDR3aa: CASSPTPDSYGYTF
CDR3nt: TGCGCCAGCAGCCCCACACCAGATTCCTATGGCTACACCTTC
abundance: few
v_gene: TRBV4-3
d_gene: -
j_gene: TRBJ1-2

CDR3aa: CASTTGLSYNEQFF
CDR3nt: TGTGCCAGCACCACAGGCCTCTCCTACAATGAGCAGTTCTTC
abundance: -
v_gene: TRBV2
d_gene: -
j_gene: TRBJ2-1

CDR3aa: CAISPGSGAEAFF
CDR3nt: TGTGCCATCAGCCCAGGTTCGGGTGCTGAAGCTTTCTTT
abundance: -
v_gene: TRBV10-3
d_gene: -
j_gene: TRBJ1-1

CDR3aa: CATSRGTGVYSNQPQHF
CDR3nt: TGTGCCACCAGCAGAGGTACAGGTGTTTATAGCAATCAGCCCCAGCATTTT
abundance: -
v_gene: TRBV15
d_gene: -
j_gene: TRBJ1-5

CDR3aa: CASSSPRTRDNEQFF
CDR3nt: TGTGCCAGCAGTTCCCCTAGGACACGAGACAATGAGCAGTTCTTC
abundance: -
v_gene: TRBV6-5
d_gene: -
j_gene: TRBJ2-1

CDR3aa: CASSPGHNTYEQYF
CDR3nt: TGTGCCAGCTCACCGGGACACAATACCTACGAGCAGTACTTC
abundance: -
v_gene: TRBV18
d_gene: -
j_gene: TRBJ2-7

CDR3aa: CASSVVSRTDTQYF
CDR3nt: TGTGCCAGCAGCGTAGTATCTCGCACAGATACGCAGTATTTT
abundance: -
v_gene: TRBV9
d_gene: -
j_gene: TRBJ2-3

CDR3aa: CASKPLAGINNEQFF
CDR3nt: TGTGCCAGTAAACCTCTGGCGGGGATCAACAATGAGCAGTTCTTC
abundance: -
v_gene: TRBV19
d_gene: -
j_gene: TRBJ2-1

CDR3aa: CASSRSGTGGNEQFF
CDR3nt: TGTGCCAGCAGCCGTTCCGGGACAGGGGGAAATGAGCAGTTCTTC
abundance: -
v_gene: TRBV5-4
d_gene: TRBD1
j_gene: TRBJ2-1

CDR3aa: CASSQWDRGATNEKLFF
CDR3nt: TGTGCCAGCAGTCAATGGGACAGGGGCGCAACTAATGAAAAACTGTTTTTT
abundance: -
v_gene: TRBV27
d_gene: TRBD1
j_gene: TRBJ1-4

CDR3aa: CASSLRDIKNPRRYEQYF
CDR3nt: TGTGCCAGCAGCCTCCGGGACATAAAGAACCCACGTCGCTACGAGCAGTACTTC
abundance: -
v_gene: TRBV2
d_gene: -
j_gene: TRBJ2-7

CDR3aa: CASSLGTGDVRREKLFF
CDR3nt: TGTGCCAGCAGCTTGGGGACAGGGGACGTCAGGCGTGAAAAACTGTTTTTT
abundance: once
v_gene: TRBV5-8
d_gene: TRBD1
j_gene: TRBJ1-4

CDR3aa: CAISERGLGGNTIYF
CDR3nt: TGTGCCATCAGTGAGAGGGGGTTAGGCGGAAACACCATATATTTT
abundance: -
v_gene: TRBV10-3
d_gene: -
j_gene: TRBJ1-3

CDR3aa: CASSPYWDSQETQYF
CDR3nt: TGTGCCAGCAGCCCCTATTGGGACAGCCAAGAGACCCAGTACTTC
abundance: -
v_gene: TRBV7-9
d_gene: TRBD1
j_gene: TRBJ2-5

CDR3aa: CASSLMGGLSYEQYF
CDR3nt: TGTGCCAGCAGCTTGATGGGCGGATTATCCTACGAGCAGTACTTC
abundance: -
v_gene: TRBV7-8
d_gene: -
j_gene: TRBJ2-7

CDR3aa: CASSVGQGVNEQYF
CDR3nt: TGCGCCAGCAGCGTGGGACAGGGGGTCAACGAGCAGTACTTC
abundance: -
v_gene: TRBV5-1
d_gene: TRBD1
j_gene: TRBJ2-7

CDR3aa: CASSFTLSTSGNTIYF
CDR3nt: TGTGCCAGCAGCTTTACGCTGAGCACCTCTGGAAACACCATATATTTT
abundance: few
v_gene: TRBV7-9
d_gene: -
j_gene: TRBJ1-3

CDR3aa: CASSVYERSNEQFF
CDR3nt: TGTGCCAGCAGCGTTTACGAGCGGTCCAATGAGCAGTTCTTC
abundance: -
v_gene: TRBV9
d_gene: -
j_gene: TRBJ2-1

CDR3aa: CASSLARERGQYF
CDR3nt: TGCGCCAGCAGCTTGGCGCGAGAGAGAGGGCAGTATTTT
abundance: -
v_gene: TRBV5-1
d_gene: -
j_gene: TRBJ2-3

CDR3aa: CASTRPGRMNTEAFF
CDR3nt: TGTGCCAGTACCCGGCCGGGCCGGATGAACACTGAAGCTTTCTTT
abundance: few
v_gene: TRBV19
d_gene: -
j_gene: TRBJ1-1

CDR3aa: CASSWDRGSDTQYF
CDR3nt: TGTGCCAGCAGCTGGGACAGGGGATCGGATACGCAGTATTTT
abundance: -
v_gene: TRBV5-4
d_gene: TRBD1
j_gene: TRBJ2-3

CDR3aa: CASSSTLLATNEKLFF
CDR3nt: TGTGCCAGCAGCTCTACCCTACTAGCAACTAATGAAAAACTGTTTTTT
abundance: few
v_gene: TRBV7-2
d_gene: -
j_gene: TRBJ1-4

CDR3aa: CASSARGRAGNTIYF
CDR3nt: TGTGCCAGTAGTGCCCGGGGCCGGGCTGGAAACACCATATATTTT
abundance: once
v_gene: TRBV19
d_gene: -
j_gene: TRBJ1-3

CDR3aa: CASTSQGAGNTEAFF
CDR3nt: TGTGCCAGCACCTCACAGGGGGCAGGGAACACTGAAGCTTTCTTT
abundance: -
v_gene: TRBV5-4
d_gene: TRBD1
j_gene: TRBJ1-1

CDR3aa: CASSHRDASTDTQYF
CDR3nt: TGTGCCAGCAGCCATCGCGATGCTAGCACAGATACGCAGTATTTT
abundance: -
v_gene: TRBV14
d_gene: -
j_gene: TRBJ2-3

CDR3aa: CASSLLGAQDNEQFF
CDR3nt: TGTGCCAGCAGCCTTCTCGGGGCGCAAGACAATGAGCAGTTCTTC
abundance: -
v_gene: TRBV5-6
d_gene: -
j_gene: TRBJ2-1

CDR3aa: CASSPAATDTQYF
CDR3nt: TGTGCCAGTAGTCCAGCGGCCACAGATACGCAGTATTTT
abundance: -
v_gene: TRBV19
d_gene: -
j_gene: TRBJ2-3

CDR3aa: CASSLFTGTDTQYF
CDR3nt: TGTGCCAGCAGCTTGTTTACGGGCACAGATACGCAGTATTTT
abundance: -
v_gene: TRBV5-8
d_gene: -
j_gene: TRBJ2-3

CDR3aa: CASSLAHIESYEQYF
CDR3nt: TGTGCCAGCAGCTTAGCACATATAGAGTCCTACGAGCAGTACTTC
abundance: -
v_gene: TRBV7-2
d_gene: -
j_gene: TRBJ2-7

CDR3aa: CASSFGGQETQYF
CDR3nt: TGTGCCAGCAGCTTCGGGGGCCAAGAGACCCAGTACTTC
abundance: few
v_gene: TRBV5-6
d_gene: -
j_gene: TRBJ2-5

CDR3aa: CASRAQGTDTEAFF
CDR3nt: TGTGCCAGCAGAGCCCAGGGGACGGACACTGAAGCTTTCTTT
abundance: few
v_gene: TRBV6-4
d_gene: -
j_gene: TRBJ1-1